This TCR beta chain was sequenced in a study of blood T cell repertoires in COVID-19. Study-level information: T cells, B-cell-depleted T cells, or PBMCs supplied cDNA or gDNA.

The method was immunoSEQ multiplex PCR; TCRdb's version includes in-frame clones alone and lacks a portion of them. The data show fewer than 200,000 clones, about three quarters seen once. This sequence was found in a woman between 70 and 85 years old with acute or convalescent COVID-19. The material sequenced was peripheral blood.

CDR3 sequence reads: CASMFGMGAVSSQHF. CDR3 nucleotides: TGTGCCAGTATGTTCGGAATGGGGGCGGTAAGCTCCCAGCATTTT. The chain couples TRBV19 to TRBJ1-5, with D maybe TRBD1 (6 bases). Germline lookup yields CDR1 LNHDA and CDR2 SQIVND (reference sequence). This CDR3 region has 15 residues. Trimming pared 7 bases from V and 11 bases from J, leaving 24 bases between.